This TCR beta chain was identified in a study of CD8+ T cells in alopecia areata. Overall study results and limits: Numerous clones, expanded in lesions, remained in scalp and blood during tofacitinib. Sharing of TCRs across patients appeared less clear than in mice, possibly for HLA-related reasons. Alphabeta T cells residing in normal skin are also sequenced in scalp samples. Clonality was higher in lesional than normal scalp, especially in alopecia totalis/universalis.

Germline V gene lookup returns CDR1 MDHEN and CDR2 SYDVKM. The CDR3 is 14 residues long. The ends were cut back, 5 bases at V and 5 bases at J, with 15 bases in the middle. The treatment here: oral pan-JAK inhibitor, 5-10 mg twice daily. Sequencing relied on a cDNA template that was reverse transcribed from extracted RNA. Some clones are missing from TCRdb's copy, which holds only in-frame ones; the method was immunoSEQ multiplex PCR. The sample has 200,000 to 250,000 clones; around three fifths are singletons. This clone was counted a few times. Its target is not known. The TCR was taken from a human donor with alopecia areata. This chain joins TRBV28 and TRBJ1-1; TRBD1 is a possible D gene (5 bases). This specimen consisted of CD4+ T cells sorted from blood, obtained at week 4, from a patient treated with tofacitinib. The CDR3 protein is CASSLNAGGTEAFF. The DNA for the CDR3 is TGTGCCAGCAGTCTTAATGCGGGGGGTACTGAAGCTTTCTTT.